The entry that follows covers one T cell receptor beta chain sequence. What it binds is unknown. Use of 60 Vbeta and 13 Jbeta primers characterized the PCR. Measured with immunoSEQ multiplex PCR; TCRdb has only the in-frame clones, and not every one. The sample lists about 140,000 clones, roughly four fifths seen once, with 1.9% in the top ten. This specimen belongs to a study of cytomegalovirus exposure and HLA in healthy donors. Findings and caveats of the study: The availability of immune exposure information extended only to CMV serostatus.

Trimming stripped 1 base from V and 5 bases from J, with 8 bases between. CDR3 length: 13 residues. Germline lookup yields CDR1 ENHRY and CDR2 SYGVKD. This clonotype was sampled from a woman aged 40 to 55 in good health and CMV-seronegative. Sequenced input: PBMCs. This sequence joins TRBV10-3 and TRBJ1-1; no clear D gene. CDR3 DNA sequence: TGTGCCATCAGTGAGTACGGGAGGACTGAAGCTTTCTTT. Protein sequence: CAISEYGRTEAFF.